This T cell receptor beta chain originates from a study of cytomegalovirus exposure and HLA in healthy donors listed by TCRdb under 2017. Broadly, across the study: An earlier analysis of several hundred of the donors reported 276 Gb of sequence data and 95 million to 140 million unique TCR beta sequences obtained from roughly 170 million T cells. An early release that covered about 600 HLA-typed donors contained 250 to 350 gigabases of sequencing data and tens of millions of unique TCR sequences. Of the 350 to 400 genotyped donors, around 81% fell in the genetic ancestry cluster associated with self-reported Caucasian donors. The study aimed to test whether signatures of past pathogen exposure could be identified by cataloging public T cell receptors. The study used immunosequencing to profile the T cell repertoires of approximately 650 subjects and linked those repertoires to cytomegalovirus serostatus. A separate validation cohort of 100 to 150 different subjects was used in addition to the roughly 720-subject first cohort. High-throughput TCR immunosequencing, statistical association of individual TCRs with disease status, and machine learning were combined to predict cytomegalovirus infection status. A later analysis re-examined previously published TCR beta repertoires from about 670 donors and added high-resolution HLA genotyping to investigate patterns of TCR occurrence. The later analysis used no new phenotypic data to find candidate immune exposures, relying instead on TCR beta sequences and their occurrence across donors. To decide whether each TCR beta V gene segment behaved as functional or pseudogenic, an earlier analysis of some 600 of the donors relied on high-throughput TCR beta sequencing. Donor age, sex, ethnicity and CMV serostatus were compiled together with the repertoire data. Genome-wide SNP genotypes for about 65% of the 666 donors were used in a later genetic analysis, which treated that subset as a discovery cohort. Every discovery cohort repertoire had been produced on one sequencing platform. Both class I and class II loci were covered by HLA typing, at four-digit resolution. Typing coverage varied by locus: about 620-630 donors for A, B, C, DRB1 and DQB1; about 520 for DQA1; more than 600 for DPA1; roughly 470 for DPB1. Several DR-DQ haplotypes were handled as single units for association and clustering, since linkage in the cohort was strong. On average, roughly 250,000 unique TCR beta nucleotide sequences were sequenced per donor among a few hundred genotyped donors of the cohort, with roughly a sixth of those sequences being non-productive. Broader findings and caveats from the paper: Linkage disequilibrium might explain the correlated functional status among segregating V segments, but an unknown experimental factor could not be ruled out. This cohort had only TCR beta chains sequenced, and the lack of alpha or paired-chain data limited which features could be detected. Because counts were too low, under 20 rarely observed V segments, including chromosome 9 orphons, were left out of the earlier analysis of several hundred of the donors. For the cohort, immune exposure information was limited to CMV serostatus. The classifier was reported to diagnose cytomegalovirus status with high specificity and sensitivity in both the original and validation cohorts. In a later analysis, HLA-associated TCR beta chains showed more clonal expansion and lower generation probabilities than non-associated chains that were equally common. A further reported finding was that TCR beta sequences accurately predicted the HLA-A and HLA-B alleles for most subjects in the first cohort. Sequencing depth was assumed to be roughly uniform across donors in the presence/absence analyses, though that assumption may not hold. A cluster of highly shared sequence variants was judged likely to be a technical artifact of the sequencing pipeline. Specific HLA alleles were associated with more than 15,000 TCR beta sequences at a false discovery rate of 0.05 in a later analysis. HLA typing was unavailable for some donors at each locus, so association tests used only the typed subset. Most TCR sequences were observed very rarely across donors, whereas some public TCRs were present in many individuals. Some IMGT-functional V segments, including TRBV6-2 and TRBV6-3, could not be distinguished by the 87-base-pair reads and were therefore excluded. Strong co-occurrence of HLA alleles, especially DR and DQ, made assigning TCR associations to individual alleles difficult. Several of the top co-occurrence clusters appeared to be linked to parvovirus B19, influenza, CMV and Epstein-Barr virus, according to a later analysis. A later analysis found that TCR association rates varied across HLA loci, with DRB1 alleles showing the most associated TCRs and HLA-C alleles the fewest. It was suggested by the authors that the approach could potentially be generalized to other disease states and immunological phenotypes. A later analysis found that most CMV-associated TCR beta chains appeared HLA-restricted, with HLA associations seemingly driven largely by CMV exposure. V-gene and J-gene trimming of TCR beta chains was associated with a missense DCLRE1C variant in a later genetic analysis, and the association was replicated in an independent cohort. An earlier analysis of approximately 530 of the donors showed that most TCR beta V segments appeared in productive rearrangements either about 87% or about 30% of the time, which broadly matched IMGT annotations. A later genetic analysis reported fewer N-insertions in productive TCRs among donors in an Asian-associated ancestry cluster than the roughly 700-donor mean. A few of the identified cytomegalovirus-associated TCR beta chains were confirmed in vitro to be specific for cytomegalovirus antigens. The study gave a list of 150 to 200 TCR beta chains associated with cytomegalovirus.

Per the germline V gene, SGDLS is the CDR1 and YYNGEE is the CDR2. V loses 3 bases, J loses 0 bases, and the germline ends lie 19 bases apart. Taken from cysteine to phenylalanine, the CDR3 has 18 residues. The sequence is cut down to CDR3 DNA, 54 bases in frame from base 1. The cohort consisted of some 670 healthy bone marrow donors. At the time of sampling, every cohort member was nominally healthy, though immune exposures that went unrecorded were likely present. The donor tested CMV seropositive and was one of the 289 seropositive cohort members. Each donor provided a peripheral blood sample, and peripheral blood mononuclear cells were used for TCR beta sequencing. Genomic DNA extraction from the blood cell samples was performed with the Qiagen DNeasy Blood Extraction Kit. As regards this clone: Its binding antigen is unknown. Base qualities are not provided; no much larger clone lies one nucleotide away.

The library was produced with the immunoSEQ multiplex PCR assay. For the multiplex PCR, a mixture combining 60 forward primers for TCR Vbeta segments and 13 reverse primers for TCR Jbeta segments was used. The CDR3 region of rearranged TCR beta genes was amplified from genomic DNA by a multiplex PCR assay. The Illumina HiSeq System was used to sequence the amplified TCR beta libraries as 87-base-pair reads. In the authors' own workflow: A later analysis counted 65 million to 90 million unique TCR beta chains across the 666 repertoires, and around 9.9 million of these chains were shared by at least two donors. To remove PCR and sequencing errors, raw reads were error-corrected and collapsed into unique sequences using a nearest-neighbor algorithm that merged closely related sequences. V, D and J gene segments were assigned by aligning CDR3 sequences to IMGT reference sequences. For a sequence to be retained, a match of at least six nucleotides to both a V gene segment and a J gene segment was required. Rearrangements were classified as productive when the CDR3 lacked stop codons and remained in frame with V and J, and all other rearrangements were classified as non-productive. CDR3 was defined according to IMGT convention as the region running from the second conserved V-encoded cysteine to the conserved J-encoded phenylalanine. In an earlier analysis of 550 to 650 of the donors, sequences lacking an unambiguous match to a single V gene segment were excluded. An earlier analysis of a few hundred of the donors called V segments functional above 56.7% productive rearrangements and segregating when the between-donor standard deviation exceeded 5%. A statistical classification framework was built for diagnosing cytomegalovirus status from the catalog of TCR beta chain sequences. A later analysis assigned V and J genes by comparing TCR nucleotide sequences with IMGT/GENE-DB human TR gene sequences. A later analysis assigned CDR3 sequences and most-parsimonious VDJ recombination scenarios with the TCRdist pipeline. In a later analysis, every TCR beta chain was defined by the combination of its CDR3 amino acid sequence and its V-gene family, and reads without a unique V-gene family were dropped. To address suspected cross-contamination and a sequencing artifact, a later analysis removed around 600 highly shared, low-generation-probability nucleotide sequences. In a later analysis, a clonal expansion index was calculated for each public chain from normalized within-repertoire ranks of inferred template counts. In a later analysis, generation probabilities were computed using a VDJ recombination model fitted to out-of-frame rearrangements, and the results were checked against IGoR. In a later analysis, TCR-TCR, TCR-HLA and TCR-CMV co-occurrence was scored with hypergeometric tests, and a repertoire-size bias correction was applied to TCR pairs. False discovery rates were estimated in a later analysis by permuting HLA or CMV assignments 20 times. In a later analysis, co-occurring TCRs were grouped with DBSCAN, and TCRdist sequence similarity was added when clustering was performed within HLA-allele-positive subsets. For co-occurrence clustering, repertoires with fewer than 30,000 or more than 120,000 public chains were excluded, along with 5 or 6 repertoires with anomalous nucleotide sharing. Imported from immuneACCESS, the table was reduced by TCRdb to in-frame sequences with V and J called. These copies leave out some clones; in studies compared against another copy, an unresolved V gene accounts for under half, and the cause of the remainder is not known. V and J calls and clone size are copied from that table; D and trimming were computed from the DNA. This sample is represented by some 150,000 clones; 60% to 85% of them were singletons. The ten biggest clones cover about 6.5% of the sample.

The sample comprised PBMCs. This TCR was sampled from a man between 40 and 49 years old in good health and CMV-seropositive. The rearranged chain carries TRBV9 and TRBJ1-3; D gene: possibly TRBD1, on 6 matching bases. The DNA reads TGTGCCAGCAGCGCACTTCCCGGACAGTTCAGCTCTGGAAACACCATATATTTT. Its coded protein is CASSALPGQFSSGNTIYF. Here the CDR3 is joined to the reference TRBV9 and TRBJ1-3 genes, and the full variable domain is: DSGVTQTPKHLITATGQRVTLRCSPRSGDLSVYWYQQSLDQGLQFLIQYYNGEERAKGNILERFSAQQFPDLHSELNLSSLELGDSALYFCASSALPGQFSSGNTIYFGEGSWLTVV.